This T cell receptor beta chain was observed in a study of blood T cell repertoires in COVID-19. In the study overall: The United States, Italy and Spain were the sources of the acute and convalescent COVID-19 samples. The analysed material was cDNA or gDNA that came from T cells, B-cell-depleted T cells, or PBMCs.

In the authors' workflow: Amplified reference gene primers provided the basis for estimating nucleated cell counts. Libraries were prepared by immunoSEQ multiplex PCR; TCRdb keeps only in-frame clonotypes and omits some of them. V and J calls and clone size follow that table, whereas D and trimming were derived from the DNA. This table holds around 130,000 clones, around 89% found once. The CDR3 runs to 14 residues. CDR1 and CDR2 (germline): MNHEY, SVGAGI. V was clipped by 7 bases and J by 10 bases; unmatched bases: 6. The sequence came from a man in his 70s with active or convalescent COVID-19. Sequencing was done on a sample of peripheral blood. This chain links TRBV6-5 with TRBJ2-1; 14 bases are a match to TRBD2. The DNA for the CDR3 is TGTGCCAGCACTGGGACTAGCGGGAGCAGCGAGCAGTTCTTC. Amino acids: CASTGTSGSSEQFF.